A single sample is the source of the 22 T cell receptor beta chains below, sequenced in a study of blood T cell repertoires in COVID-19. Clones were sequenced by immunoSEQ multiplex PCR, and TCRdb holds only the in-frame ones, with some missing. Of 150,000 to 200,000 clones in the sample, approximately 86% are singletons; the top ten hold more than 3%. What was sequenced was peripheral blood. Receptors originate from a man between 65 and 85 years old with acute or convalescent COVID-19.

This sequence joins TRBV5-8 and TRBJ2-2; possible D gene TRBD2, 6 bases. The germline CDR1 and CDR2 sequences are SGHTS and YDEGEE. This CDR3 has 14 amino acids. V was cut by 4 bases and J by 5 bases, with 12 bases left in between. The DNA of the CDR3 is TGTGCCAGCAGCCCGGGGAGGCCAACCGGGGAGCTGTTTTTT. It translates to CASSPGRPTGELFF.

The chain combines TRBV24-1 with TRBJ2-1; D remains unclear. CDR1 is KGHDR and CDR2 is SFDVKD in the germline V gene. V was cut by 7 bases and J by 2 bases, with 8 bases left in between. The CDR3 length is 13 residues. The CDR3 DNA reads TGTGCCACCAGCCTTTACACCTACAATGAGCAGTTCTTC. The encoded protein is CATSLYTYNEQFF.

V is TRBV18 and J is TRBJ1-1; D gene ambiguous. CDR1 is KGHSH, CDR2 LQKENI, per germline. The CDR3 length is 15 residues. V was shortened by 0 bases and J by 1 base, with 9 bases between the two germline ends. CDR3 protein: CASSPPLVRNTEAFF. The CDR3 DNA follows: TGTGCCAGCTCACCACCTTTGGTGCGGAACACTGAAGCTTTCTTT.

The rearrangement uses TRBV4-3 and TRBJ2-2, with 11 bases matching TRBD2. The CDR3 has 18 amino acids. V lost 0 bases and J lost 1; bases outside the gene matches: 4. CDR1 and CDR2 (germline): LGHNA, YSLEER. The CDR3 sequence is CASSQETLAGGNTGELFF. CDR3 bases: TGCGCCAGCAGCCAAGAGACGCTAGCGGGGGGGAACACCGGGGAGCTGTTTTTT.

V gene TRBV9 combines with J gene TRBJ2-7; 10 nucleotides agree with TRBD1. CDR3 size: 16 residues. The germline V gene has CDR1 SGDLS and CDR2 YYNGEE. Trimming removed 4 bases from V and 3 bases from J; junction bases left unmatched: 10. CDR3 bases: TGTGCCAGCAGCCCACCCCCGGGACAGGGGAACTACGAGCAGTACTTC. Translating it yields CASSPPPGQGNYEQYF.

V gene TRBV7-2 combines with J gene TRBJ2-1; 7 nucleotides line up with TRBD2. This CDR3 contains 15 residues. The junction had 4 bases not matched to a gene; V was cut back by 1 base and J by 4 bases. Germline V gene sequence: CDR1 SGHTA, CDR2 FQGNSA. The CDR3 sequence is CASSLGAGVYNEQFF. The CDR3 DNA is TGTGCCAGCAGCTTAGGCGCGGGGGTTTACAATGAGCAGTTCTTC.

V gene TRBV30 combines with J gene TRBJ1-6, with 7 bases fitting TRBD1. Germline V gives CDR1 GTSNPN, CDR2 SVGIG (reference sequence). V lost 5 bases to trimming and J lost 8 bases; unmatched junction nucleotides: 6. The CDR3 extends over 13 amino acids. CDR3 DNA: TGTGCCTGGCACAGGGGAGTAGATTCACCCCTCCACTTT. This gives the protein CAWHRGVDSPLHF. Variable domain in full (rest from reference TRBV30 and TRBJ1-6): SQTIHQWPATLVQPVGSPLSLECTVEGTSNPNLYWYRQAAGRGLQLLFYSVGIGQISSEVPQNLSASRPQDRQFILSSKKLLLSDSGFYLCAWHRGVDSPLHFGNGTRLTVT.

The chain joins TRBV6-5 to TRBJ2-5; D is possibly TRBD1 (6 bases). Deletions cut 2 bases from V and 4 bases from J, with 11 bases between. There are 14 residues in the CDR3. Germline assignment: CDR1 MNHEY and CDR2 SVGAGI. The CDR3: CASSYLDRSETQYF. CDR3 DNA sequence: TGTGCCAGCAGTTACCTCGACAGGTCAGAGACCCAGTACTTC.

This rearrangement joins TRBV3-1 (or the pseudogene TRBV3-2) to TRBJ2-1; TRBD2 might be the D (6 bases). Germline V CDR1 and CDR2: LGHDT, YNNKEL (reference sequence). The length of the CDR3 is 13 residues. Trimming cost V 2 bases and J 9 bases, with 11 bases left between them. The CDR3 DNA is TGTGCCAGCAGCCAATTCCTCGGGGGTGAGCAGTTCTTC. Protein: CASSQFLGGEQFF.

The chain joins TRBV5-1 to TRBJ2-7; 7 bases match TRBD1. CDR3 length equals 12 residues. Germline CDR1 is SGHRS and CDR2 is YFSETQ. Trimming took 7 bases from V and 0 from J; bases not matched to a gene: 1. The DNA for the CDR3 is TGCGCCAGCGGGGACAGCTCCTACGAGCAGTACTTC. Its translation: CASGDSSYEQYF.

The chain has TRBV11-2 and TRBJ2-5; no definite D call. CDR3 length: 13 residues. Germline V gives CDR1 SGHAT, CDR2 FQNNGV. The V and J ends lost 0 bases and 4 bases respectively, with 6 bases between them. The DNA for the CDR3 is TGTGCCAGCAGCTTAGAACTCCGAGAGACCCAGTACTTC. It yields the protein CASSLELRETQYF.

The chain links TRBV5-4 to TRBJ2-7; D is possibly TRBD1 (6 bases). CDR3 length: 13 residues. The germline gives CDR1 SGHNT, CDR2 YYREEE (reference sequence). The germline V and J ends were trimmed by 2 bases and 5 bases, with 11 bases remaining between them. CDR3 coding DNA: TGTGCCAGCAGCTTACAGGGTGCCCACGAGCAGTACTTC. Amino acids: CASSLQGAHEQYF.

In its sample, this clone was seen a few times. The gene calls are TRBV7-2 and TRBJ2-7; maybe TRBD1 (7 bases). The CDR3 is 14 amino acids. The V and J ends lost 5 bases and 2 bases respectively, with 13 bases between them. Looked up from germline, CDR1 is SGHTA and CDR2 is FQGNSA. CDR3 sequence reads: CASSGRDSTYEQYF. In DNA form, the CDR3 reads TGTGCCAGCAGCGGGCGGGACAGCACCTACGAGCAGTACTTC. Full variable domain (outside the CDR3, taken from reference TRBV7-2 and TRBJ2-7): GAGVSQSPSNKVTEKGKDVELRCDPISGHTALYWYRQSLGQGLEFLIYFQGNSAPDKSGLPSDRFSAERTGGSVSTLTIQRTQQEDSAVYLCASSGRDSTYEQYFGPGTRLTVT.

A single count supports this clone. The chain links TRBV3-1 (or the pseudogene TRBV3-2) to TRBJ1-5; D perhaps matches TRBD1 (5 bases). CDR1 is LGHDT, CDR2 YNNKEL, per germline (reference sequence). The CDR3 length is 14 residues. Trimming shortened V by 0 bases and J by 5 bases, and 8 bases separated the two germline ends. This CDR3 reads CASSQDWGDQPQHF. CDR3 sequence (DNA): TGTGCCAGCAGCCAAGATTGGGGGGATCAGCCCCAGCATTTT.

V usage is TRBV5-1 and J usage is TRBJ1-4; D is possibly TRBD1 (6 bases). The ends were cut back, 4 bases at V and 2 bases at J, with 12 bases in the middle. CDR3 length equals 15 residues. Germline values: CDR1 SGHRS, CDR2 YFSETQ. CDR3 amino acids: CASSPEGGTNEKLFF. DNA of the CDR3: TGCGCCAGCAGCCCTGAGGGGGGGACTAATGAAAAACTGTTTTTT.

The rearrangement links TRBV5-6 to TRBJ1-1; D uncertain. The CDR3 loop spans 15 amino acids. Germline V CDR1 and CDR2: SGHDT, YYEEEE. The germline V and J ends were trimmed by 0 bases and 5 bases, with 14 bases remaining between them. The CDR3 region is CASSLGSGGGTEAFF. In nucleotides, the CDR3 is TGTGCCAGCAGCTTGGGGTCGGGAGGAGGGACTGAAGCTTTCTTT.

Remarks on this clone: Other DNA sequences in the same sample also yield this CDR3. CDR3 nucleotides: TGTGCCAGCAGCCCCTCGGGCACAGATACGCAGTATTTT. This codes for CASSPSGTDTQYF. The V gene is TRBV7-9, the J gene TRBJ2-3, with D uncertain. The V and J ends lost 5 bases and 1 base respectively, with 7 bases between them. The CDR3 runs to 13 residues. CDR1 is SEHNR and CDR2 is FQNEAQ in the germline V gene (reference sequence).

The chain has TRBV27 and TRBJ2-7; 8 positions match TRBD1. Germline-derived CDR1 and CDR2 are MNHEY and SMNVEV (reference sequence). The CDR3 has 16 residues. Trimming took 3 bases from V and 5 from J; bases not matched to a gene: 12. The CDR3 sequence is CASSFLYGTGWDEQYF. The CDR3 DNA reads TGTGCCAGCAGTTTCCTCTACGGGACAGGATGGGACGAGCAGTACTTC.

This clone came up a few times. The gene calls are TRBV5-6 and TRBJ1-2; tentatively, D is TRBD1 (5 bases). With 5 bases removed from V and 0 bases from J, the gap between germline ends came to 14 bases. There are 15 residues in the CDR3. CDR1 and CDR2 (germline): SGHDT, YYEEEE. CDR3 protein: CASSEGALANYGYTF. Here the CDR3 DNA reads TGTGCCAGCAGTGAAGGGGCACTCGCTAACTATGGCTACACCTTC.

This chain connects TRBV5-4 to TRBJ2-7; the match to TRBD1 covers 9 bases. From germline, CDR1 is SGHNT and CDR2 YYREEE (reference sequence). V shed 4 bases, J shed 0 bases, and the junction held 5 bases outside the gene matches. The CDR3 is 15 residues long. CDR3 region: CASSRGTGNSYEQYF. CDR3 nucleotide sequence: TGTGCCAGCAGCCGGGGGACAGGGAACTCCTACGAGCAGTACTTC.

V usage is TRBV19 and J usage is TRBJ1-2; 7 nucleotides line up with TRBD1. CDR1 is LNHDA, CDR2 SQIVND, per germline (reference sequence). The length of the CDR3 is 14 residues. Trimming at V came to 5 bases and at J to 5 bases, leaving 8 bases not matched to a gene. CDR3: CASSRTGEEYGYTF. In DNA, the CDR3 is TGTGCCAGTAGTCGTACAGGGGAAGAATATGGCTACACCTTC.

V is TRBV6-6 and J is TRBJ1-6; 7 bases agree with TRBD1. The CDR3 consists of 17 residues. Germline V gene lookup returns CDR1 MNHNY and CDR2 SVGAGI (reference sequence). V shed 5 bases and J 8 bases; nucleotides not matched to a gene: 15. Here the CDR3 reads CASSPDRTGGRDSPLHF. Written as DNA, the CDR3 is TGTGCCAGCAGTCCAGATCGGACAGGAGGAAGAGATTCACCCCTCCACTTT.